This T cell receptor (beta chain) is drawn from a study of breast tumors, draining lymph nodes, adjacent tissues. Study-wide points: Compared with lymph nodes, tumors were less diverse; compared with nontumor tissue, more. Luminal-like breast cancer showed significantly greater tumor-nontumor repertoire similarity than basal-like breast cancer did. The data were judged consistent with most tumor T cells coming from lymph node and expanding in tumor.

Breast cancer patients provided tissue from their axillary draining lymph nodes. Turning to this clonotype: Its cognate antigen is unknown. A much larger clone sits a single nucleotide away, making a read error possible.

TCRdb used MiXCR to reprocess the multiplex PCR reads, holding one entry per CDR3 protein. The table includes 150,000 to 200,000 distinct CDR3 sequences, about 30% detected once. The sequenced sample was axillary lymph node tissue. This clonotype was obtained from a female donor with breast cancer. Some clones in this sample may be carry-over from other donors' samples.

The CDR3 reads CASSLVGTPGNGYPF. In nucleotides, the CDR3 is TGTGCCAGCAGCTTAGTAGGGACCCCTGGAAATGGCTACCCCTTC. The chain is built from TRBV7-2 and TRBJ1-2, with D maybe TRBD1 (5 bases). Germline V CDR1 and CDR2: SGHTA, FQGNSA. The CDR3 consists of 15 residues.